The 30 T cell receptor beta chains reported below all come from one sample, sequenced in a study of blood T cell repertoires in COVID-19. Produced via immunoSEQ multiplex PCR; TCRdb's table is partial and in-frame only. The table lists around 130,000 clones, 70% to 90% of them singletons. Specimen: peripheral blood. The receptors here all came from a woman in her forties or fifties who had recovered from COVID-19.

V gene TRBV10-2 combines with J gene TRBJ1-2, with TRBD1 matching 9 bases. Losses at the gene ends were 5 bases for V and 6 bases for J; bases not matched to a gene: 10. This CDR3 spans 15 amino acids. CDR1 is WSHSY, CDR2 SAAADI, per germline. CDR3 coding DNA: TGCGCCAGCAGTTGGACAGGGGAACATTTGGATGGCTACACCTTC. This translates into CASSWTGEHLDGYTF.

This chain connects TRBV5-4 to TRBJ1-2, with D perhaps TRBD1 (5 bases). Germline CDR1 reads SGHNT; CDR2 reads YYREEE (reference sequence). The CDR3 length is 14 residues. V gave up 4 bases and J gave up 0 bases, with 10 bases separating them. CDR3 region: CASSPDSSNYGYTF. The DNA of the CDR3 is TGTGCCAGCAGCCCAGACAGCTCTAACTATGGCTACACCTTC.

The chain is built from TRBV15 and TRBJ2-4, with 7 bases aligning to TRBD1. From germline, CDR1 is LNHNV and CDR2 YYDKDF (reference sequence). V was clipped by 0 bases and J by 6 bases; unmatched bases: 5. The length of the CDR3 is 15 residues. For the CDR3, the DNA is TGTGCCACCAGCAGAGAAAGGGGGCCGGGAAACATTCAGTACTTC. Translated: CATSRERGPGNIQYF. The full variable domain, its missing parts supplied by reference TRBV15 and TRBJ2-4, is DAMVIQNPRYQVTQFGKPVTLSCSQTLNHNVMYWYQQKSSQAPKLLFHYYDKDFNNEADTPDNFQSRRPNTSFCFLDIRSPGLGDTAMYLCATSRERGPGNIQYFGAGTRLSVL.

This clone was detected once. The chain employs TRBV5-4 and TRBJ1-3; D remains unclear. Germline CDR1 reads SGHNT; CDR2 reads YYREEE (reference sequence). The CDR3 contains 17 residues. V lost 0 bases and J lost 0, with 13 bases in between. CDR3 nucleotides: TGTGCCAGCAGCTTGGGAATAGGCGGCTTCTCTGGAAACACCATATATTTT. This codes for CASSLGIGGFSGNTIYF.

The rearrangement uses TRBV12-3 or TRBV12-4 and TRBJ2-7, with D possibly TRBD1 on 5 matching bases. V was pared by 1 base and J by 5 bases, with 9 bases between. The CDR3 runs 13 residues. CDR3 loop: CASSLGQGDEQYF. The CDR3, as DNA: TGTGCCAGCAGTTTAGGTCAGGGCGACGAGCAGTACTTC.

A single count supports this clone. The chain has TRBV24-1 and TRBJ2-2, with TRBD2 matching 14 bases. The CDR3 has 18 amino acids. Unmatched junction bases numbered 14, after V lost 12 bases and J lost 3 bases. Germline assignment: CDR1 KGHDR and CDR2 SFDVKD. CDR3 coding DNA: TGTGCCGCCGGGGACTCGGGACTAGCGGGAGTTCACACCGGGGAGCTGTTTTTT. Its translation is CAAGDSGLAGVHTGELFF.

The CDR3 protein is CASSFIRTGNTEAFF. The CDR3 coding sequence is TGTGCCAGCAGTTTCATCCGGACAGGGAACACTGAAGCTTTCTTT. V is TRBV6-6 and J is TRBJ1-1, with 7 bases identical to TRBD1. V shed 4 bases, J shed 1 base, and the junction held 6 bases outside the gene matches. The CDR3 consists of 15 residues. Germline CDR1 is MNHNY and CDR2 is SVGAGI (reference sequence).

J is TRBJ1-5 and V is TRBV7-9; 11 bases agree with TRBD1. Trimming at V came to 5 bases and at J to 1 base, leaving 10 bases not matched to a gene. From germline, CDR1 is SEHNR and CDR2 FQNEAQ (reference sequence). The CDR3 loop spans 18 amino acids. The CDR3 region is CASSIGQGAQGSNQPQHF. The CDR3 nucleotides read TGTGCCAGCAGCATAGGACAGGGGGCGCAGGGAAGCAATCAGCCCCAGCATTTT.

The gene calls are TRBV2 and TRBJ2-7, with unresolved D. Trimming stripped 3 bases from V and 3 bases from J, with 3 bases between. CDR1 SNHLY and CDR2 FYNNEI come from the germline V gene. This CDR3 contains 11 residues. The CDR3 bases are TGTGCCAGCAGTGACTACTACGAGCAGTACTTC. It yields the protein CASSDYYEQYF.

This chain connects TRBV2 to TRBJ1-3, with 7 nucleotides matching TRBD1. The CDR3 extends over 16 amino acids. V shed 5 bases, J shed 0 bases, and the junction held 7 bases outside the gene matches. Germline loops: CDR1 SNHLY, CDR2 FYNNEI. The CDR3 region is CASSLGQSSSGNTIYF. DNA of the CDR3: TGTGCCAGCAGTCTGGGACAGTCGAGCTCTGGAAACACCATATATTTT.

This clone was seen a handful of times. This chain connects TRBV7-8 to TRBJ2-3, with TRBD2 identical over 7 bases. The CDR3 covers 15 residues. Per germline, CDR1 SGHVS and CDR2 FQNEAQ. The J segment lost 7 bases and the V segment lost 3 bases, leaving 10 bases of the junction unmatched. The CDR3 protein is CASSLGAGERHTQYF. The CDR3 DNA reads TGTGCCAGCAGCTTGGGCGCGGGAGAACGTCATACGCAGTATTTT.

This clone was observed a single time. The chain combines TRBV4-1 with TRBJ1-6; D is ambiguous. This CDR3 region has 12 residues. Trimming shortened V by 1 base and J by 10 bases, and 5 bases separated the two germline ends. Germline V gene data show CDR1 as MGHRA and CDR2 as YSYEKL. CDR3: CASSQAMSPLHF. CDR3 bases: TGCGCCAGCAGCCAAGCTATGTCACCCCTCCACTTT.

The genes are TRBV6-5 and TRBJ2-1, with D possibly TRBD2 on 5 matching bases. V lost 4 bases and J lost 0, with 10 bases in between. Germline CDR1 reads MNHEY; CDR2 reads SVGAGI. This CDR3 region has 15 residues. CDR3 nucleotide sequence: TGTGCCAGCAGTTTAGCGTACCGCTCCTACAATGAGCAGTTCTTC. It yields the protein CASSLAYRSYNEQFF.

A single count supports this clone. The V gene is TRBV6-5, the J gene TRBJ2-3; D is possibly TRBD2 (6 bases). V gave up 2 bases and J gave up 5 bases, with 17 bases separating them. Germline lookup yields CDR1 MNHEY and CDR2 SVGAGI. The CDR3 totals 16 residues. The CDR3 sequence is CASSYRLGFQGDTQYF. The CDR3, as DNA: TGTGCCAGCAGTTACCGACTAGGGTTCCAAGGAGATACGCAGTATTTT.

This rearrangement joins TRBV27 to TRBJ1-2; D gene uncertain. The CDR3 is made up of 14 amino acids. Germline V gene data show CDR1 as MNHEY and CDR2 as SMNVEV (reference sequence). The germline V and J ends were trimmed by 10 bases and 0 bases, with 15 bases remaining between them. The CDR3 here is CATTRAGANYGYTF. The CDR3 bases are TGTGCCACTACACGGGCCGGGGCTAACTATGGCTACACCTTC.

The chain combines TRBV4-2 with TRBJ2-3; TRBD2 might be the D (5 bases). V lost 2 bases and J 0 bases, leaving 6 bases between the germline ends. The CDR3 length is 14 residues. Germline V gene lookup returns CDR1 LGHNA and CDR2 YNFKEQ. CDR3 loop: CASSQRLSTDTQYF. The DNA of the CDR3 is TGTGCCAGCAGCCAAAGACTAAGCACAGATACGCAGTATTTT.

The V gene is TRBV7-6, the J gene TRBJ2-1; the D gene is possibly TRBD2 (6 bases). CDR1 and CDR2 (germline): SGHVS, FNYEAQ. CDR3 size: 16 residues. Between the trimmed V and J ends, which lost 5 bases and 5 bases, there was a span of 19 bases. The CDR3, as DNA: TGTGCCAGCAGCCCAGGGCGGGGCCTGCCAAACAATGAGCAGTTCTTC. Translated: CASSPGRGLPNNEQFF.

The CDR3 DNA reads TGTGCCACCAGCAGAGATCAGCTAGGAGATACGCAGTATTTT. Translated, it gives CATSRDQLGDTQYF. The chain links TRBV15 to TRBJ2-3; D uncertain. This CDR3 region has 14 residues. V shed 0 bases and J shed 5 bases, with 9 bases lying between them. Germline values: CDR1 LNHNV, CDR2 YYDKDF (reference sequence).

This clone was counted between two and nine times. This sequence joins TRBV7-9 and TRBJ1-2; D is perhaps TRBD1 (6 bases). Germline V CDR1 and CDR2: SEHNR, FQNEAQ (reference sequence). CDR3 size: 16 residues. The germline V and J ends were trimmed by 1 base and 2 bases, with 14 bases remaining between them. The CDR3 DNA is TGTGCCAGCAGCTTAGGGTCCTCAGGGGAGAACTATGGCTACACCTTC. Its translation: CASSLGSSGENYGYTF.

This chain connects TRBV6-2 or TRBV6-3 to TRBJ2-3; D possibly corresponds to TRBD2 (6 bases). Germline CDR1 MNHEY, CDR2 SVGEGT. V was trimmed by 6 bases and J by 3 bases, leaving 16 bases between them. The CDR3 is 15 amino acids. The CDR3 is CASSRPGLLTDTQYF. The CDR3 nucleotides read TGTGCCAGCAGCAGACCGGGACTGCTTACAGATACGCAGTATTTT.

CDR3 in amino acids: CASSRQGQTYEQYF. The CDR3 region has the DNA TGTGCCAGTAGTAGGCAAGGACAGACCTACGAGCAGTACTTC. This chain joins TRBV19 and TRBJ2-7; D might be TRBD1 (6 bases). Per germline, CDR1 LNHDA and CDR2 SQIVND (reference sequence). The CDR3 is made up of 14 amino acids. Trimming removed 4 bases from V and 2 bases from J, with 12 bases in between.

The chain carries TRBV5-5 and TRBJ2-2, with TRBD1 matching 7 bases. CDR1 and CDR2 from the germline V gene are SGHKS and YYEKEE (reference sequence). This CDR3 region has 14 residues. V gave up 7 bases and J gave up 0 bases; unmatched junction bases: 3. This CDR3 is CASSGQTNTGELFF. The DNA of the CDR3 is TGTGCCAGCTCGGGACAGACGAACACCGGGGAGCTGTTTTTT.

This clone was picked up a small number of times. This CDR3 is CASSPMKQGNEQFF. The CDR3 coding sequence is TGCGCCAGCAGCCCGATGAAACAGGGCAATGAGCAGTTCTTC. The V and J genes are TRBV4-1 and TRBJ2-1, with TRBD1 as a possible D gene (6 bases). The CDR3 is 14 residues long. The germline V gene encodes CDR1 MGHRA and CDR2 YSYEKL. The ends were cut back, 4 bases at V and 6 bases at J, with 13 bases in the middle.

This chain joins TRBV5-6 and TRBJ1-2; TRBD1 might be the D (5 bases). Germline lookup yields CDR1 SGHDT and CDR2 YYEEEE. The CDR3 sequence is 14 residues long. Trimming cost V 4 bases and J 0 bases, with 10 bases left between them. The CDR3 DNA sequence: TGTGCCAGCAGCCCCCGGGGGGCTAACTATGGCTACACCTTC. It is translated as CASSPRGANYGYTF.

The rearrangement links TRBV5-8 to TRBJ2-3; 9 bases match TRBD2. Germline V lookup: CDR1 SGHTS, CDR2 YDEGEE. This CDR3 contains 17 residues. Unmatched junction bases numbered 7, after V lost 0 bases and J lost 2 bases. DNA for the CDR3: TGTGCCAGCAGCTTGGTTAAGACTAGCGGTAACACAGATACGCAGTATTTT. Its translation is CASSLVKTSGNTDTQYF.

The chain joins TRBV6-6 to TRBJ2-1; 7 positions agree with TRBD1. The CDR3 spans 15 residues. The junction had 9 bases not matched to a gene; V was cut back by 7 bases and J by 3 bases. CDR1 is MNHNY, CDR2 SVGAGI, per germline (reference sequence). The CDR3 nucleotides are TGTGCCAGCACCGACGGGACAGCCAACTACAATGAGCAGTTCTTC. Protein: CASTDGTANYNEQFF.

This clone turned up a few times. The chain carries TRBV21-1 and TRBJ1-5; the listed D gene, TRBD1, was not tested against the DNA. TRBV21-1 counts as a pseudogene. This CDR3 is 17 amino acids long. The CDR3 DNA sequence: TGTGCCAGCAGCAAAGCAGGAGACAGGGGAGGAAATCAGCCCCAGCATTTT. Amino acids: CASSKAGDRGGNQPQHF.

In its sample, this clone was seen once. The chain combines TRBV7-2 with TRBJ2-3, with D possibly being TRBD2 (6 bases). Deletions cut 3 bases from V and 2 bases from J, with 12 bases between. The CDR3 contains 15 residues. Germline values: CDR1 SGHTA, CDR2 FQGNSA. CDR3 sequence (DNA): TGTGCCAGCAGCTTCGGCGGGGCCTCCACAGATACGCAGTATTTT. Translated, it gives CASSFGGASTDTQYF.

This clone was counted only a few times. Here the CDR3 reads CASGRQTTEAFF. In DNA, the CDR3 is TGTGCCAGCGGGCGACAGACCACTGAAGCTTTCTTT. The chain couples TRBV7-9 to TRBJ1-1; D may be TRBD1 (5 bases). Germline assignment: CDR1 SEHNR and CDR2 FQNEAQ (reference sequence). Trimming pared 8 bases from V and 4 bases from J, leaving 11 bases between. The CDR3 is 12 amino acids. Looking up the rest from reference TRBV7-9 and TRBJ1-1 gives the full variable domain: DTGVSQNPRHKITKRGQNVTFRCDPISEHNRLYWYRQTLGQGPEFLTYFQNEAQLEKSRLLSDRFSAERPKGSFSTLEIQRTEQGDSAMYLCASGRQTTEAFFGQGTRLTVV.

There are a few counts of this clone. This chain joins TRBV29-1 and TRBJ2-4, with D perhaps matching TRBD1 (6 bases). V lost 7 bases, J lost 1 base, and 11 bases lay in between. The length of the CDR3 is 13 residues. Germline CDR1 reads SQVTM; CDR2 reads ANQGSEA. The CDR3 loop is CSGTDTAKNIQYF. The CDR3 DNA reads TGCAGCGGGACAGATACGGCCAAAAACATTCAGTACTTC.